Below are 32 T cell receptor beta chains sequenced from a single sample in a study of T cell responses to AZD1222 COVID-19 vaccine. Sequenced by immunoSEQ multiplex PCR; TCRdb stores in-frame clones only, minus some. Of fewer than 80,000 clones detected, approximately 89% appear once; the ten largest clones hold 9% to 10%. The sample here was peripheral blood, taken 28 days after the second dose of the MenACWY control vaccine. The source of these receptors is an adult who received the MenACWY meningococcal vaccine as a control.

This chain joins TRBV5-5 and TRBJ2-7; no clear D gene. Trimming removed 0 bases at V and 2 bases at J, with 6 bases between. This CDR3 has 13 residues. Germline V lookup: CDR1 SGHKS, CDR2 YYEKEE (reference sequence). CDR3 in DNA: TGTGCCAGCAGCTTGGCTCCCCCCTACGAGCAGTACTTC. As protein: CASSLAPPYEQYF.

This sequence joins TRBV2 and TRBJ1-2; 9 nucleotides agree with TRBD1. Germline V gene lookup returns CDR1 SNHLY and CDR2 FYNNEI. CDR3 length: 15 residues. Losses at the gene ends were 1 base for V and 7 bases for J; bases not matched to a gene: 7. The CDR3 here is CASSEGLDRGIGYTF. In nucleotides, the CDR3 is TGTGCCAGCAGTGAAGGACTCGACAGGGGGATTGGCTACACCTTC.

This chain links TRBV2 with TRBJ2-1; 7 bases agree with TRBD1. CDR1 and CDR2 from the germline V gene are SNHLY and FYNNEI. V lost 6 bases to trimming and J lost 4 bases; unmatched junction nucleotides: 6. The CDR3 runs 14 residues. CDR3 sequence (DNA): TGTGCCAGCAGGCCGGGACAGAATTACAATGAGCAGTTCTTC. Translation: CASRPGQNYNEQFF.

The chain couples TRBV7-2 to TRBJ1-1; D is undetermined. Trimming stripped 3 bases from V and 3 bases from J, with 5 bases between. The CDR3 totals 12 residues. Germline V gene data show CDR1 as SGHTA and CDR2 as FQGNSA. The CDR3, as DNA: TGTGCCAGCAGCTTCCAGCACACTGAAGCTTTCTTT. Translating gives CASSFQHTEAFF.

CDR3 DNA sequence: TGTGCCAGCAGCCCTACTCAACTCGGGGTGAACACTGAAGCTTTCTTT. Translation gives CASSPTQLGVNTEAFF. The J gene is TRBJ1-1, the V gene TRBV6-2 or TRBV6-3; the D is unclear. Germline V gene data show CDR1 as MNHEY and CDR2 as SVGEGT. The CDR3 is made up of 16 amino acids. The V gene lost 6 bases and the J gene lost 0 bases, with 17 bases spanning the gap.

The chain recombines TRBV2 with TRBJ1-2; TRBD1 matches 8 bases. With V trimmed by 5 bases and J by 7 bases, 15 bases remained unmatched. CDR3 size: 16 residues. CDR1 is SNHLY, CDR2 FYNNEI, per germline. The CDR3 is CASSPGSGQGELGYTF. The CDR3 DNA reads TGTGCCAGCAGTCCGGGATCCGGACAGGGCGAGCTTGGCTACACCTTC.

In this sample, this clone turned up a few times. The chain couples TRBV16 to TRBJ2-1, with 7 positions matching TRBD1. V lost 4 bases and J lost 4; bases outside the gene matches: 7. This CDR3 spans 15 amino acids. The germline V gene has CDR1 KGHSY and CDR2 FQNENV. The CDR3 region is CASSLGQTNYNEQFF. Here the CDR3 DNA reads TGTGCCAGCAGCCTGGGACAGACTAATTACAATGAGCAGTTCTTC.

The chain has TRBV2 and TRBJ1-4; possible D gene TRBD1, 6 bases. The V end lost 6 bases, the J end lost 8 bases, and 16 bases lay between the germline ends. Per the germline V gene, CDR1 is SNHLY and CDR2 is FYNNEI. The length of the CDR3 is 14 residues. The CDR3 region has the DNA TGTGCCAGCAGCCCGACAGGTCAGGGCGAAAAACTGTTTTTT. Its translation is CASSPTGQGEKLFF.

This rearrangement joins TRBV5-1 to TRBJ1-3; D ambiguous. The germline gives CDR1 SGHRS, CDR2 YFSETQ. CDR3 size: 17 residues. Trimming stripped 0 bases from V and 0 bases from J, with 13 bases between. CDR3 sequence: CASSLGSVSSSGNTIYF. In DNA, the CDR3 is TGCGCCAGCAGCTTGGGGTCTGTTTCTAGCTCTGGAAACACCATATATTTT. Using reference TRBV5-1 and TRBJ1-3 for the parts outside the CDR3, the full variable domain is KAGVTQTPRYLIKTRGQQVTLSCSPISGHRSVSWYQQTPGQGLQFLFEYFSETQRNKGNFPGRFSGRQFSNSRSEMNVSTLELGDSALYLCASSLGSVSSSGNTIYFGEGSWLTVV.

The chain recombines TRBV5-4 with TRBJ2-1; D may be TRBD1 or TRBD2 (5 bases each). The CDR3 runs 15 residues. Per the germline V gene, CDR1 is SGHNT and CDR2 is YYREEE (reference sequence). V was trimmed by 7 bases and J by 2 bases, leaving 16 bases between them. CDR3 in DNA: TGTGCCAGCGCTCCCCCCGGGGCGGCCTACAATGAGCAGTTCTTC. Translating gives CASAPPGAAYNEQFF.

The rearrangement joins TRBV19 to TRBJ2-1; 9 bases line up with TRBD2. This CDR3 is 14 amino acids long. Losses at the gene ends were 5 bases for V and 4 bases for J; bases not matched to a gene: 3. In germline, CDR1 is LNHDA, CDR2 SQIVND (reference sequence). The CDR3 coding sequence is TGTGCCAGTAGTGCGGGGGGGATTTACAATGAGCAGTTCTTC. It encodes CASSAGGIYNEQFF.

This chain joins TRBV10-3 and TRBJ2-3; D could derive from TRBD1 or TRBD2 (5 bases each). The V and J ends lost 10 bases and 10 bases respectively, with 21 bases between them. The CDR3 has 13 amino acids. The germline V gene has CDR1 ENHRY and CDR2 SYGVKD. The CDR3 DNA sequence: TGTGCCACCAACCGGGACCCCGACCGACCGCAGTATTTT. This encodes CATNRDPDRPQYF.

The chain links TRBV5-1 to TRBJ1-2; 8 bases are a match to TRBD1. Germline CDR1 and CDR2: SGHRS and YFSETQ. The CDR3 loop spans 15 amino acids. Trimming at V came to 4 bases and at J to 7 bases, leaving 12 bases not matched to a gene. The CDR3 sequence is CASSPETGDGGGYTF. The CDR3 DNA reads as TGCGCCAGCAGCCCTGAGACAGGGGACGGGGGTGGCTACACCTTC.

The rearrangement joins TRBV5-1 to TRBJ2-1, with 7 bases that match TRBD1. The junction had 5 bases not matched to a gene; V was cut back by 2 bases and J by 3 bases. Germline V lookup: CDR1 SGHRS, CDR2 YFSETQ. The CDR3 consists of 15 residues. CDR3 DNA sequence: TGCGCCAGCAGCTTCCCCGACAGGGACTACAATGAGCAGTTCTTC. This translates into CASSFPDRDYNEQFF.

A remark on this clone: The sample carries other DNA sequences with the same CDR3. The chain joins TRBV7-9 to TRBJ1-1; D not certain. The CDR3 consists of 11 residues. CDR1 SEHNR and CDR2 FQNEAQ come from the germline V gene (reference sequence). The V gene lost 3 bases and the J gene lost 3 bases, with 2 bases spanning the gap. DNA for the CDR3: TGTGCCAGCAGCTTTGACACTGAAGCTTTCTTT. The encoded protein is CASSFDTEAFF.

This clone occurred once. The V and J genes are TRBV11-2 and TRBJ2-1, with D perhaps TRBD2 (6 bases). This CDR3 spans 15 amino acids. Germline CDR1 reads SGHAT; CDR2 reads FQNNGV. V was cut by 1 base and J by 6 bases, with 13 bases left in between. CDR3: CASSLVAGPPNEQFF. The CDR3 DNA reads TGTGCCAGCAGCTTAGTCGCGGGGCCCCCCAATGAGCAGTTCTTC.

V gene TRBV11-1 combines with J gene TRBJ1-6, with 8 nucleotides matching TRBD1. In germline, CDR1 is SGHAT, CDR2 FQDESV (reference sequence). The junction had 6 bases not matched to a gene; V was cut back by 5 bases and J by 6 bases. This CDR3 region has 15 residues. In DNA, the CDR3 is TGTGCCAGCAGCCTCACAGGGGGACGTAATTCACCCCTCCACTTT. Protein sequence: CASSLTGGRNSPLHF. Using reference TRBV11-1 and TRBJ1-6 for the parts outside the CDR3, the full variable domain is EAEVAQSPRYKITEKSQAVAFWCDPISGHATLYWYRQILGQGPELLVQFQDESVVDDSQLPKDRFSAERLKGVDSTLKIQPAELGDSAMYLCASSLTGGRNSPLHFGNGTRLTVT.

The rearrangement uses TRBV28 and TRBJ1-5; D is ambiguous. Germline CDR1 reads MDHEN; CDR2 reads SYDVKM. V lost 4 bases and J 6 bases, leaving 16 bases between the germline ends. The CDR3 spans 15 residues. CDR3 nucleotides: TGTGCCAGCAGTTCACCACCGTTTGATAGTCAGCCCCAGCATTTT. Its protein product is CASSSPPFDSQPQHF.

V and J are TRBV19 and TRBJ2-3; 9 positions agree with TRBD1. This CDR3 has 15 amino acids. CDR1 is LNHDA and CDR2 is SQIVND in the germline V gene (reference sequence). Germline trimming cut 7 bases from V and 1 base from J; bases unmatched to any gene: 6. DNA for the CDR3: TGTGCCAGTACCCGACAGGGGGTCGGCACAGATACGCAGTATTTT. Translated, it gives CASTRQGVGTDTQYF.

The V call is TRBV5-1, the J call TRBJ1-1; tentatively, D is TRBD1 (5 bases). CDR3 length: 14 residues. V gave up 1 base and J gave up 1 base, with 8 bases separating them. CDR1 is SGHRS and CDR2 is YFSETQ in the germline V gene. The DNA of the CDR3 is TGCGCCAGCAGCTTGAGACAGCCGAACACTGAAGCTTTCTTT. It is translated as CASSLRQPNTEAFF.

The chain has TRBV5-4 and TRBJ1-4; 7 nucleotides agree with TRBD1. Unmatched junction bases numbered 4, after V lost 3 bases and J lost 5 bases. The CDR3 is made up of 14 amino acids. Germline V gene lookup returns CDR1 SGHNT and CDR2 YYREEE (reference sequence). The CDR3 DNA follows: TGTGCCAGCAGCTCGACAGGGACAAATGAAAAACTGTTTTTT. Encoded protein: CASSSTGTNEKLFF. The whole variable domain, remainder taken from reference TRBV5-4 and TRBJ1-4, is ETGVTQSPTHLIKTRGQQVTLRCSSQSGHNTVSWYQQALGQGPQFIFQYYREEENGRGNFPPRFSGLQFPNYSSELNVNALELDDSALYLCASSSTGTNEKLFFGSGTQLSVL.

V usage is TRBV18 and J usage is TRBJ2-2, with TRBD2 identical over 10 bases. The CDR3 consists of 15 residues. Trimming cost V 4 bases and J 6 bases; bases outside gene matches: 5. Germline V CDR1 and CDR2: KGHSH, LQKENI. The DNA for the CDR3 is TGTGCCAGCTCACAAGGGACTAGCGTGGCCGGGGAGCTGTTTTTT. It encodes CASSQGTSVAGELFF.

Comments on this clone: The junction differs from germline at one of its ends, possibly a read error. The chain has TRBV4-1 and TRBJ2-5; D is ambiguous. CDR1 is MGHRA, CDR2 YSYEKL, per germline. The CDR3 is made up of 15 amino acids. In DNA form, the CDR3 reads TGCGCCAGCAGCCAAGATGGTACTCTTCAAGGGACCCAGTACTTC. Translated: CASSQDGTLQGTQYF.

J is TRBJ1-2 and V is TRBV30; D uncertain. This CDR3 has 13 residues. Between the trimmed V and J ends, which lost 3 bases and 2 bases, there was a span of 10 bases. Germline V CDR1 and CDR2: GTSNPN, SVGIG (reference sequence). CDR3 nucleotides: TGTGCCTGGAGGAGCGATACCAACTATGGCTACACCTTC. The encoded protein is CAWRSDTNYGYTF.

The chain carries TRBV12-3 or TRBV12-4 and TRBJ1-2; 7 positions agree with TRBD1. J gave up 13 bases and V 5 bases, and 7 bases lay outside the gene matches. The CDR3 is made up of 11 amino acids. CDR3 sequence reads: CASSLKGAATF. CDR3 bases: TGTGCCAGCAGTCTAAAGGGGGCAGCCACCTTC.

The chain links TRBV4-3 to TRBJ2-3, with D possibly being TRBD2 (5 bases). The germline V gene encodes CDR1 LGHNA and CDR2 YSLEER. Trimming took 0 bases from V and 6 from J, leaving 13 bases between them. The CDR3 runs 15 residues. CDR3 in DNA: TGCGCCAGCAGCCAAGATTTGGACTCTGTGGATACGCAGTATTTT. As protein: CASSQDLDSVDTQYF.

The rearrangement links TRBV6-1 to TRBJ2-4; a possible D gene is TRBD2 (5 bases). The CDR3 runs 17 residues. Germline CDR1 is MNHNS and CDR2 is SASEGT. V was trimmed by 1 base and J by 0 bases, leaving 13 bases between them. CDR3 sequence: CASSEEWERKAKNIQYF. The CDR3 bases are TGTGCCAGCAGTGAAGAATGGGAGCGGAAAGCCAAAAACATTCAGTACTTC.

The V and J genes are TRBV28 and TRBJ2-7; perhaps TRBD1 as D (6 bases). The V end was cut by 4 bases, the J end by 4 bases, with 14 bases between. The CDR3 runs 14 residues. Germline lookup yields CDR1 MDHEN and CDR2 SYDVKM. The CDR3 sequence is CASSSNRDKYEQYF. The CDR3, as DNA: TGTGCCAGCAGTTCCAACAGGGACAAGTACGAGCAGTACTTC.

A remark on this clone: Additional DNA sequences in this sample encode the identical CDR3. The rearrangement uses TRBV7-2 and TRBJ1-3; TRBD1 is a possible D gene (5 bases). V was clipped by 4 bases and J by 4 bases, with 8 bases between them. The CDR3 runs 13 residues. From germline, CDR1 is SGHTA and CDR2 FQGNSA. The CDR3: CASSSRQGNTIYF. The CDR3 coding sequence is TGTGCCAGCAGCTCCCGACAGGGAAACACCATATATTTT.

This rearrangement joins TRBV5-5 to TRBJ2-7; D uncertain. The germline gives CDR1 SGHKS, CDR2 YYEKEE (reference sequence). The V and J ends lost 3 bases and 4 bases respectively, with 8 bases between them. This CDR3 spans 12 amino acids. The CDR3 spells CASSYSGYEQYF. The DNA of the CDR3 is TGTGCCAGCAGCTATTCCGGATACGAGCAGTACTTC.

The gene calls are TRBV7-2 and TRBJ2-7, with 9 positions matching TRBD2. This CDR3 comprises 16 residues. From germline, CDR1 is SGHTA and CDR2 FQGNSA. V shed 1 base and J 6 bases; nucleotides not matched to a gene: 10. The CDR3 loop reads CASSLGSGGPGREQYF. DNA for the CDR3: TGTGCCAGCAGCTTAGGAAGCGGGGGGCCGGGGCGCGAGCAGTACTTC. Together with reference TRBV7-2 and TRBJ2-7, the CDR3 gives the full variable domain: GAGVSQSPSNKVTEKGKDVELRCDPISGHTALYWYRQSLGQGLEFLIYFQGNSAPDKSGLPSDRFSAERTGGSVSTLTIQRTQQEDSAVYLCASSLGSGGPGREQYFGPGTRLTVT.

The V and J genes are TRBV19 and TRBJ1-3; D perhaps matches TRBD1 (6 bases). Trimming removed 5 bases from V and 4 bases from J, with 12 bases in between. From germline, CDR1 is LNHDA and CDR2 SQIVND (reference sequence). The CDR3 contains 14 residues. The CDR3 sequence is CASSFRTVGNTIYF. As DNA, the CDR3 is TGTGCCAGTAGTTTCAGGACAGTCGGAAACACCATATATTTT.